This T cell receptor beta chain came from a study of identical twins. There are 14 residues in the CDR3. With 4 bases removed from V and 1 base from J, the gap between germline ends came to 10 bases. From germline, CDR1 is GTSNPN and CDR2 SVGIG (reference sequence). Study-wide points: Weaker excess sharing between twins was seen in beta out-of-frame sequences.

This clonotype turned up a few times. Its matching antigen is unknown. TCRdb redid the calling of the 5' RACE reads with MiXCR, one entry per CDR3 protein. The table includes 400,000 to 650,000 distinct CDR3 sequences, less than 25% detected once. This same sample was also taken into another study, of T cells expressing NK-cell markers. That investigation notes: Eight donors were sequenced, seven testing HCMV-seropositive and one testing seronegative. NKG2C+ dominant clonotypes from several donors made up about 1.0-7.5% of CD8+ T cells.

The clonotype comes from a woman aged 18-29 years in good health. This rearrangement joins TRBV30 to TRBJ2-2; D may be TRBD1 (5 bases). The sequenced material came from CD4+ T cells sorted from blood. This CDR3 is CAWNSQGNTGELFF. The DNA for the CDR3 is TGTGCCTGGAATTCGCAGGGGAACACCGGGGAGCTGTTTTTT.